This T cell receptor beta chain was observed in a study of T cell clones after liver transplantation. Background on the study: HCV positivity affected three of eight recipients; the rest lacked autoimmune or viral indications. Study results and limitations: Compared with third party-reactive sequences, donor-reactive ones declined more, independent of withdrawal success. A significant post-transplant drop in circulating graft-donor-reactive CD4 TCRbeta sequences occurred in most of the 8 subjects.

TCRdb's table, derived via immunoSEQ multiplex PCR, lists solely in-frame clones and lacks some. The sample records tens of thousands of clones, around four fifths being singletons. Turning to this clone: What it binds is unknown.

The source of this sequence is a human patient who received a liver transplant. Some of the T cells might come from the graft donor. Sequencing used CD4+ T cells from blood, obtained 48 months after liver transplant.

CDR3 amino acids: CASSIVPGAGNIQYF. DNA of the CDR3: TGTGCCAGTAGTATAGTACCAGGGGCAGGCAACATTCAGTACTTC. The chain links TRBV19 to TRBJ2-4; D may be TRBD1 (6 bases). Germline V gene data show CDR1 as LNHDA and CDR2 as SQIVND (reference sequence). V lost 1 base to trimming and J lost 7 bases, with 14 bases between them. The CDR3 runs 15 residues.